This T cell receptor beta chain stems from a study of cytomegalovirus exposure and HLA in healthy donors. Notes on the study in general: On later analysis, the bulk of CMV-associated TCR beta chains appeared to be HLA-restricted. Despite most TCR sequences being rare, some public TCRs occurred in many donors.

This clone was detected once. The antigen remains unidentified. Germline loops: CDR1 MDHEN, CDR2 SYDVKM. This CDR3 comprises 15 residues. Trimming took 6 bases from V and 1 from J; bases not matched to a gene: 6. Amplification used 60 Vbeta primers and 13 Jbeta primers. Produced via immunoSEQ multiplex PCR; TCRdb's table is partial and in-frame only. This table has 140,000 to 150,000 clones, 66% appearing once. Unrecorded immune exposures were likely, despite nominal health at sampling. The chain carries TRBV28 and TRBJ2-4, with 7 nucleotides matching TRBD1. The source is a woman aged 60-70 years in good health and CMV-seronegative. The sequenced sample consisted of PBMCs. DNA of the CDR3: TGTGCCAGCAGGTCTGCACAGGGGGCCAAAAACATTCAGTACTTC. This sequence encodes CASRSAQGAKNIQYF.